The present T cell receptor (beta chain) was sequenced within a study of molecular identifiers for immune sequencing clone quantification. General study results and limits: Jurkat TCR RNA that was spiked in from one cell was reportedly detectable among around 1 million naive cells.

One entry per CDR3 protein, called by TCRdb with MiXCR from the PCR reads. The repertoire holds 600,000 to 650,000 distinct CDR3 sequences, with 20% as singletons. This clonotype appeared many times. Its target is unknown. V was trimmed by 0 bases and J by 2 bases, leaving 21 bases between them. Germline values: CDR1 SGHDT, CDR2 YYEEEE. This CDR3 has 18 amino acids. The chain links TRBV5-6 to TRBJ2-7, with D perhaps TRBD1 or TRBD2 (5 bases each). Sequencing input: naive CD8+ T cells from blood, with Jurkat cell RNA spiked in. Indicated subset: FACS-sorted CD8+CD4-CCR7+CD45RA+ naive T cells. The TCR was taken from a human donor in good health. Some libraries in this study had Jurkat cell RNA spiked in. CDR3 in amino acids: CASSLEFSRDGVTYEQYF. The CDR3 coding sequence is TGTGCCAGCAGCTTGGAATTTTCCCGGGACGGAGTAACCTACGAGCAGTACTTC. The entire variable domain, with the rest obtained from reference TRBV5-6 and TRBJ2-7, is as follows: DAGVTQSPTHLIKTRGQQVTLRCSPKSGHDTVSWYQQALGQGPQFIFQYYEEEERQRGNFPDRFSGHQFPNYSSELNVNALLLGDSALYLCASSLEFSRDGVTYEQYFGPGTRLTVT.